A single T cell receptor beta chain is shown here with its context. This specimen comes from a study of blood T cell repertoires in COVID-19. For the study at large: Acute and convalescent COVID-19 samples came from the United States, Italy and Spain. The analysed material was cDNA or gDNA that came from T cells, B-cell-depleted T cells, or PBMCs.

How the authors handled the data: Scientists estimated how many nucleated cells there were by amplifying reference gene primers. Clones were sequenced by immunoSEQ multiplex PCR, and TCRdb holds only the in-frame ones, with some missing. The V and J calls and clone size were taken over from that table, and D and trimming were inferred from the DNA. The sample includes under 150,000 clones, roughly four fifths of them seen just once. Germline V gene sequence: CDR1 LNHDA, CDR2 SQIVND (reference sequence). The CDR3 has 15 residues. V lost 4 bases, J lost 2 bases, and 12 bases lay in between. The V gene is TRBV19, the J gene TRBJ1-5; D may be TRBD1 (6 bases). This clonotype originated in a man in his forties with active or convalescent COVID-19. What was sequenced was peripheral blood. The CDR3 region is CASSTTGYGNQPQHF. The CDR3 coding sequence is TGTGCCAGTAGTACTACAGGGTATGGCAATCAGCCCCAGCATTTT.